The clone carrying this T cell receptor (beta chain) was seen only a few times. The data belong to a study of T cells in Graves' hyperthyroidism and ophthalmopathy. Amplified regions were TCR beta CDR3 sequences from RNA transcripts. A first-round RT-PCR of the TCR CDR3 used the HTBI primer set. TCRdb redid the calling of the multiplex PCR reads with MiXCR, one entry per CDR3 protein. The sample includes around 500,000 distinct CDR3 sequences, approximately 15% of them seen just once. The CDR3 is 11 amino acids. CDR1 and CDR2 from the germline V gene are DFQATT and SNEGSKA (reference sequence). Trimming pared 6 bases from V and 4 bases from J, leaving 8 bases between. The patients, who ranged from 18 to 65 in age, presented with newly diagnosed hyperthyroidism lasting under 2 months.

The receptor was derived from a young woman with Graves' hyperthyroidism. V and J are TRBV20-1 and TRBJ2-3; no definite D call. Sequenced: blood. Here the CDR3 reads CSASGSDTQYF. In DNA, the CDR3 is TGCAGTGCCAGTGGGTCAGATACGCAGTATTTT.